In this sample, the clone carrying this TCR beta chain turned up a few times. Its antigen remains unidentified. The record originates from a study of beta chain features in type 1 diabetes. Notes on the study in general: Shorter TCRB CDR3s, moderately but significantly so, marked every one of the four CD4+ subsets in Type 1 diabetes patients. VDJ junctions from type 1 diabetes patients carried fewer insertions and larger deletions. Within the patient group, naive, central memory and Treg TCRB repertoires appeared more similar to each other than within healthy donors. Unsettled here was the matter of whether HLA type influences TCRB rearrangement.

Since all of the isolated RNA was reverse transcribed, expressed TCRB transcripts were what got sequenced. Profiled with immunoSEQ multiplex PCR; TCRdb holds only in-frame clones, not every one. The sample includes around 650,000 clones, under 15% seen only once; the top ten take 0.095% to 0.15%. The clonotype was recovered from a man aged 25-45 years with type 1 diabetes. The sample was naive CD4+ T cells from blood.

CDR3 sequence reads: CASSLGRLTSGYPNTQYF. CDR3 nucleotide sequence: TGTGCCAGCAGCTTAGGCCGATTAACTAGCGGATACCCTAATACGCAGTATTTT. This rearrangement joins TRBV13 to TRBJ2-3; 8 bases align to TRBD2. The junction had 15 bases not matched to a gene; V was cut back by 0 bases and J by 7 bases. The CDR3 covers 18 residues. From germline, CDR1 is PRHDT and CDR2 FYEKMQ (reference sequence).